These 25 T cell receptor beta chains were sequenced from one sample in a study of T cell responses to AZD1222 COVID-19 vaccine. Produced via immunoSEQ multiplex PCR; TCRdb's table is partial and in-frame only. The sample lists tens of thousands of clones, about 83% occurring once. The sample consisted of peripheral blood, taken on day 0 of AZD1222 vaccination. These receptors all come from an adult in good health.

CDR3 amino acids: CASSTTGGIGEQFF. CDR3 bases: TGTGCCAGCAGCACTACAGGGGGAATCGGTGAGCAGTTCTTC. The V and J genes are TRBV11-2 and TRBJ2-1; 8 positions match TRBD1. The V gene end was trimmed by 5 bases and the J gene end by 9 bases; junction bases not matched to a gene: 9. The CDR3 extends over 14 amino acids. Germline V gene sequence: CDR1 SGHAT, CDR2 FQNNGV.

The chain couples TRBV19 to TRBJ1-6; 9 bases line up with TRBD1. This CDR3 has 13 amino acids. V lost 4 bases and J lost 13; bases outside the gene matches: 5. Per the germline V gene, CDR1 is LNHDA and CDR2 is SQIVND (reference sequence). The CDR3 DNA follows: TGTGCCAGTAGTACCCGGGACAGGGACCCCCTCCACTTT. Translating it yields CASSTRDRDPLHF.

This chain joins TRBV2 and TRBJ2-2, with 9 bases lining up with TRBD1. The V gene's germline CDR1 is SNHLY and CDR2 FYNNEI. V lost 3 bases to trimming and J lost 6 bases; unmatched junction nucleotides: 11. The CDR3 loop spans 17 amino acids. The CDR3 loop reads CASSEKLTGGVPGELFF. The CDR3 coding sequence is TGTGCCAGCAGTGAGAAGCTGACAGGGGGTGTCCCCGGGGAGCTGTTTTTT.

The chain is built from TRBV19 and TRBJ2-3; the match to TRBD2 covers 11 bases. Germline values: CDR1 LNHDA, CDR2 SQIVND (reference sequence). Unmatched junction bases numbered 4, after V lost 4 bases and J lost 1 base. This CDR3 has 16 residues. The CDR3 spells CASSRDSGGGTDTQYF. As DNA, the CDR3 is TGTGCCAGTAGTAGGGATAGCGGGGGGGGCACAGATACGCAGTATTTT. The whole variable domain, remainder taken from reference TRBV19 and TRBJ2-3, is DGGITQSPKYLFRKEGQNVTLSCEQNLNHDAMYWYRQDPGQGLRLIYYSQIVNDFQKGDIAEGYSVSREKKESFPLTVTSAQKNPTAFYLCASSRDSGGGTDTQYFGPGTRLTVL.

The genes are TRBV11-2 and TRBJ1-2, with TRBD1 identical over 7 bases. This CDR3 spans 15 amino acids. Per germline, CDR1 SGHAT and CDR2 FQNNGV. V trimming: 3 bases; J trimming: 7 bases; junction bases outside the gene matches: 11. The CDR3 nucleotides read TGTGCCAGCAGCTTGTCGATGGACAGGATGGGTGGCTACACCTTC. Its protein is CASSLSMDRMGGYTF.

This chain links TRBV24-1 with TRBJ2-7; tentatively, D is TRBD1 or TRBD2 (5 bases each). Germline loops: CDR1 KGHDR, CDR2 SFDVKD. Between the trimmed V and J ends, which lost 6 bases and 7 bases, there was a span of 12 bases. CDR3 length: 12 residues. In nucleotides, the CDR3 is TGTGCCACCAGTCAGGGTTCGGGGGAGCAGTACTTC. Translated: CATSQGSGEQYF.

V and J are TRBV2 and TRBJ2-7; D is unresolved. The germline gives CDR1 SNHLY, CDR2 FYNNEI. Between the trimmed V and J ends, which lost 7 bases and 2 bases, there was a span of 12 bases. The CDR3 sequence is 13 residues long. The CDR3 coding sequence is TGTGCCAGCATGGGGAAGTCTACCTACGAGCAGTACTTC. This codes for CASMGKSTYEQYF.

V usage is TRBV3-1 (or the pseudogene TRBV3-2) and J usage is TRBJ2-5; 11 bases agree with TRBD2. Germline lookup yields CDR1 LGHDT and CDR2 YNNKEL (reference sequence). The ends lost 4 bases at V and 7 bases at J; junction bases unmatched: 5. This CDR3 has 14 amino acids. CDR3 region: CASSPRLAGGTQYF. CDR3 DNA: TGTGCCAGCAGCCCTAGGCTAGCGGGGGGGACCCAGTACTTC.

This chain uses TRBV15 with TRBJ1-2, with TRBD1 identical over 7 bases. This CDR3 has 15 amino acids. CDR1 is LNHNV and CDR2 is YYDKDF in the germline V gene (reference sequence). The J segment lost 4 bases and the V segment lost 8 bases, leaving 13 bases of the junction unmatched. The CDR3 here is CATQREGGESYGYTF. The CDR3 nucleotides read TGTGCCACCCAACGGGAAGGGGGCGAATCCTATGGCTACACCTTC.

The chain employs TRBV25-1 and TRBJ1-4, with unresolved D. Trimming pared 3 bases from V and 0 bases from J, leaving 11 bases between. CDR3 size: 16 residues. Germline V gene data show CDR1 as MGHDK and CDR2 as SYGVNS. DNA of the CDR3: TGTGCCAGCAGTGATATATTCGGGGCAACTAATGAAAAACTGTTTTTT. This encodes CASSDIFGATNEKLFF.

The V call is TRBV5-1, the J call TRBJ2-3, with 10 bases fitting TRBD2. The CDR3 extends over 17 amino acids. Germline CDR1 and CDR2: SGHRS and YFSETQ. V shed 3 bases and J 5 bases; nucleotides not matched to a gene: 12. The DNA for the CDR3 is TGCGCCAGCAGCTCAGGGAGGCTAGCGGGAGTGGGAGATACGCAGTATTTT. Translation gives CASSSGRLAGVGDTQYF.

The chain carries TRBV18 and TRBJ1-2; D is ambiguous. Trimming shortened V by 3 bases and J by 0 bases, and 11 bases separated the two germline ends. This CDR3 is built from 15 residues. The germline gives CDR1 KGHSH, CDR2 LQKENI. The CDR3 coding sequence is TGTGCCAGCTCACCGTGGTCGGAATCTAACTATGGCTACACCTTC. Protein: CASSPWSESNYGYTF. Together with reference TRBV18 and TRBJ1-2, the CDR3 gives the full variable domain: NAGVMQNPRHLVRRRGQEARLRCSPMKGHSHVYWYRQLPEEGLKFMVYLQKENIIDESGMPKERFSAEFPKEGPSILRIQQVVRGDSAAYFCASSPWSESNYGYTFGSGTRLTVV.

The rearrangement uses TRBV27 and TRBJ2-3; 10 bases match TRBD2. From germline, CDR1 is MNHEY and CDR2 SMNVEV (reference sequence). J lost 6 bases, V lost 5 bases, and 8 bases had no gene match. CDR3 length: 15 residues. The CDR3: CASSLTSGSEDTQYF. In nucleotides, the CDR3 is TGTGCCAGCAGTCTGACTAGCGGGTCAGAGGATACGCAGTATTTT.

This clone was seen more than once but under ten times. The V gene is TRBV5-1, the J gene TRBJ2-5; the match to TRBD2 covers 15 bases. V trimming: 3 bases; J trimming: 4 bases; junction bases outside the gene matches: 4. From germline, CDR1 is SGHRS and CDR2 YFSETQ. The CDR3 sequence is 16 residues long. CDR3 residues: CASSSPGLAGGETQYF. The CDR3 nucleotides read TGCGCCAGCAGCTCCCCGGGACTAGCGGGGGGAGAGACCCAGTACTTC.

There are a few counts of this clone. The CDR3 nucleotides read TGCAGCGTTGTGGCAGGGAATAGGAGCACAGATACGCAGTATTTT. Its translation: CSVVAGNRSTDTQYF. The V and J genes are TRBV29-1 and TRBJ2-3; D is perhaps TRBD1 (5 bases). The CDR3 loop spans 15 amino acids. CDR1 SQVTM and CDR2 ANQGSEA come from the germline V gene. Trimming removed 4 bases from V and 0 bases from J, with 14 bases in between.

The rearrangement uses TRBV30 and TRBJ2-7; tentative D call: TRBD2 (7 bases). CDR3 length: 14 residues. V was shortened by 6 bases and J by 7 bases, with 22 bases between the two germline ends. Germline values: CDR1 GTSNPN, CDR2 SVGIG (reference sequence). The CDR3 DNA reads TGTGCCTGCGACCACCAGGGGAGGGTGTGGGAGCAGTACTTC. Amino acid sequence: CACDHQGRVWEQYF.

The chain has TRBV6-5 and TRBJ2-7, with D possibly TRBD1 on 5 matching bases. V was clipped by 6 bases and J by 6 bases, with 9 bases between them. The CDR3 has 11 amino acids. Germline values: CDR1 MNHEY, CDR2 SVGAGI. The CDR3 reads CASRGASEQYF. The CDR3 DNA reads as TGTGCCAGCAGAGGGGCGAGCGAGCAGTACTTC.

The gene calls are TRBV3-1 (or the pseudogene TRBV3-2) and TRBJ1-1, with D unresolved. Germline V gene lookup returns CDR1 LGHDT and CDR2 YNNKEL (reference sequence). Trimming stripped 4 bases from V and 3 bases from J, with 12 bases between. This CDR3 spans 14 amino acids. The CDR3 here is CASSPPGWDTEAFF. In nucleotides, the CDR3 is TGTGCCAGCAGCCCCCCCGGGTGGGACACTGAAGCTTTCTTT.

V is TRBV9 and J is TRBJ2-5; possibly TRBD2 for D (7 bases). Germline V lookup: CDR1 SGDLS, CDR2 YYNGEE. V shed 0 bases and J shed 4 bases, with 22 bases lying between them. This CDR3 is built from 18 residues. This chain's CDR3 is CASSVGSVGGRWGETQYF. CDR3 coding DNA: TGTGCCAGCAGCGTAGGTTCCGTCGGGGGGCGCTGGGGAGAGACCCAGTACTTC.

Worth noting for this clone: The junction does not match germline at one end; this may be a read error. The chain has TRBV5-1 and TRBJ2-2; D might be TRBD1 or TRBD2, each matching 7 bases. The germline V gene encodes CDR1 SGHRS and CDR2 YFSETQ. CDR3 length equals 13 residues. Here the CDR3 reads CARRGGRTGELFF. CDR3 DNA sequence: TGCGCCCGCAGGGGGGGGCGCACCGGGGAGCTGTTTTTT.

The chain recombines TRBV5-1 with TRBJ2-1, with D maybe TRBD2 (6 bases). Germline V gene lookup returns CDR1 SGHRS and CDR2 YFSETQ. The CDR3 extends over 15 amino acids. Trimming took 3 bases from V and 4 from J, leaving 14 bases between them. In nucleotides, the CDR3 is TGCGCCAGCAGCTCAAACTTGGGAGGATACAATGAGCAGTTCTTC. This sequence encodes CASSSNLGGYNEQFF.

The gene calls are TRBV10-3 and TRBJ2-5, with TRBD2 matching 16 bases. The ends lost 7 bases at V and 2 bases at J; junction bases unmatched: 7. Looked up from germline, CDR1 is ENHRY and CDR2 is SYGVKD. The CDR3 spans 17 residues. CDR3 loop: CAITTGTSGREQETQYF. The CDR3 DNA reads as TGTGCCATCACTACCGGGACTAGCGGGAGGGAACAAGAGACCCAGTACTTC.

The chain joins TRBV18 to TRBJ1-2, with D perhaps matching TRBD1 (5 bases). The V end lost 5 bases, the J end lost 4 bases, and 14 bases lay between the germline ends. This CDR3 contains 14 residues. Germline loops: CDR1 KGHSH, CDR2 LQKENI. This CDR3 is CASSITGTAYGYTF. The DNA of the CDR3 is TGTGCCAGCTCAATAACCGGGACCGCCTATGGCTACACCTTC.

The rearrangement links TRBV27 to TRBJ1-6; D unclear. V shed 3 bases and J shed 5 bases, with 17 bases lying between them. CDR3 length: 17 amino acids. Germline V gives CDR1 MNHEY, CDR2 SMNVEV (reference sequence). CDR3 sequence: CASSFRRTRWDNSPLHF. In DNA, the CDR3 is TGTGCCAGCAGTTTCAGGAGGACTAGGTGGGATAATTCACCCCTCCACTTT.

The rearrangement links TRBV7-6 to TRBJ2-1, with 7 bases matching TRBD2. CDR1 and CDR2 (germline): SGHVS, FNYEAQ. V was clipped by 4 bases and J by 2 bases; unmatched bases: 11. This CDR3 comprises 17 residues. The DNA for the CDR3 is TGTGCCAGCAGCTCCCGTCGGGGAAGCGGGACCTACAATGAGCAGTTCTTC. Translation gives CASSSRRGSGTYNEQFF.